This T cell receptor (beta chain) was recorded in a study of shared clonotypes between healthy human individuals. Study context: The plates for each donor numbered three CD4 naive, three CD4 memory, two CD8 naive and one CD8 memory.

Worth noting for this clone: The antigen remains undetermined.

Naive CD8 populations comprised CD45RO-negative cells positively selected for CCR7, excluding terminally differentiated effector memory CD45RA+ cells. CDR3 length: 16 residues. J was trimmed by 2 bases and V by 5 bases; bases with no gene match: 5. Germline V gene sequence: CDR1 SEHNR, CDR2 FQNEAQ (reference sequence). Genomic DNA of each subset was evenly split across several immunoSEQ plates. Measured with immunoSEQ multiplex PCR; TCRdb has only the in-frame clones, and not every one. The sample records about 700,000 clones, just over 90% being singletons. Broader study findings: Naive subsets tended to show greater estimated richness than memory subsets. Though the depth was large, rarefaction showed that sorted-subset sequencing was incomplete.

The chain links TRBV7-9 to TRBJ2-3, with TRBD2 identical over 12 bases. Sequenced material: naive CD8+ T cells sorted from blood. This sequence was found in a man aged 25-45 years in good health. The CDR3 DNA reads as TGTGCCAGCAGCAGACTAGCGGGAGCGACCACAGATACGCAGTATTTT. Amino acids: CASSRLAGATTDTQYF. Full variable domain (outside the CDR3, taken from reference TRBV7-9 and TRBJ2-3): DTGVSQNPRHKITKRGQNVTFRCDPISEHNRLYWYRQTLGQGPEFLTYFQNEAQLEKSRLLSDRFSAERPKGSFSTLEIQRTEQGDSAMYLCASSRLAGATTDTQYFGPGTRLTVL.